The present entry profiles one TCR beta chain with its context. This specimen comes from a study of T cells in tuberculosis. Clones were sequenced by immunoSEQ multiplex PCR, and TCRdb holds only the in-frame ones, with some missing. There are 80,000 to 100,000 clones in the sample; approximately 90% occur only once, and 1.5% to 2% lies in the top ten. Sorting used thawed, overnight-rested PBMC stained with anti-CD3, a viability dye and GMM-loaded CD1B tetramer. The CD1B tetramers carried C32 glucose monomycolate purified from Rhodococcus equi. Regarding the study as a whole: The stringent gate may have excluded weak CD1B-GMM tetramer binders.

Trimming cost V 8 bases and J 0 bases; bases outside gene matches: 10. Germline V CDR1 and CDR2: MNHEY, SMNVEV (reference sequence). The CDR3 extends over 16 amino acids. V gene TRBV27 combines with J gene TRBJ1-5, with 7 bases identical to TRBD1. The sample taken for sequencing was CD1b-GMM tetramer-negative cells sorted from PBMCs. This receptor was identified in an adult woman with latent tuberculosis. The CDR3 sequence: CASRDRAALSNQPQHF. CDR3 DNA: TGTGCCAGCCGAGACAGGGCGGCGCTTAGCAATCAGCCCCAGCATTTT.